The 22 T cell receptor beta chains presented below share a single source sample, sequenced in a study of cytomegalovirus exposure and HLA in healthy donors. Primers included in the PCR were 60 Vbeta and 13 Jbeta primers. Profiled with immunoSEQ multiplex PCR; TCRdb holds only in-frame clones, not every one. The data hold 160,000 or so clones, with over 70% observed a single time. The sequencing input was PBMCs. The receptors derive from a young woman in good health and CMV-seronegative.

The sample holds one count of this clone. This chain uses TRBV5-4 with TRBJ1-1; D remains ambiguous. The CDR3 length is 14 residues. Trimming pared 1 base from V and 5 bases from J, leaving 12 bases between. Germline lookup yields CDR1 SGHNT and CDR2 YYREEE (reference sequence). CDR3 sequence reads: CASSLRSVKTEAFF. The DNA of the CDR3 is TGTGCCAGCAGCTTGCGTTCAGTAAAAACTGAAGCTTTCTTT.

This clone has only a few counts. The chain combines TRBV6-6 with TRBJ1-2; the D is unclear. The CDR3 length is 13 residues. Germline V gene sequence: CDR1 MNHNY, CDR2 SVGAGI (reference sequence). Trimming took off 2 bases at V and 6 bases at J, with 10 bases between the two ends. Here the CDR3 reads CASSYGRENGYTF. For the CDR3, the DNA is TGTGCCAGCAGTTACGGGAGGGAAAATGGCTACACCTTC.

This clone came up a few times. The V gene is TRBV4-1, the J gene TRBJ1-5; D gene unclear. Germline-derived CDR1 and CDR2 are MGHRA and YSYEKL. The ends were cut back, 2 bases at V and 4 bases at J, with 27 bases in the middle. The CDR3 covers 20 residues. CDR3 nucleotide sequence: TGCGCCAGCAGCCAACAAAGGCCCGCTGCCGCGGCAAACGGGAATCAGCCCCAGCATTTT. As protein: CASSQQRPAAAANGNQPQHF.

V is TRBV14 and J is TRBJ2-3; 9 bases fit TRBD2. V dropped 2 bases and J dropped 5; count of bases not matched to a gene: 11. The CDR3 sequence is 17 residues long. Germline loops: CDR1 SGHDN, CDR2 FVKESK. The chain's CDR3 is CASSQSGSGGMRDTQYF. The CDR3 nucleotides are TGTGCCAGCAGCCAATCGGGGAGCGGGGGGATGAGAGATACGCAGTATTTT.

The chain links TRBV6-1 to TRBJ1-2; D unclear. The CDR3 contains 13 residues. Trimming stripped 2 bases from V and 6 bases from J, with 10 bases between. Per the germline V gene, CDR1 is MNHNS and CDR2 is SASEGT. For the CDR3, the DNA is TGTGCCAGCAGTGAATCTAGACCGGATGGCTACACCTTC. Its translation is CASSESRPDGYTF.

The genes are TRBV28 and TRBJ1-5, with D perhaps TRBD1 (5 bases). This CDR3 contains 15 residues. Per the germline V gene, CDR1 is MDHEN and CDR2 is SYDVKM. Trimming removed 3 bases at V and 0 bases at J, with 9 bases between. DNA for the CDR3: TGTGCCAGCAGTTTCCTGGACAATAGCAATCAGCCCCAGCATTTT. It encodes CASSFLDNSNQPQHF.

The DNA of the CDR3 is TGTGCCAGCAGCCTAGAAGGACAGGGAGGCACTGAAGCTTTCTTT. It specifies CASSLEGQGGTEAFF. The chain uses TRBV7-9 and TRBJ1-1; 8 positions match TRBD1. From germline, CDR1 is SEHNR and CDR2 FQNEAQ (reference sequence). J was trimmed by 4 bases and V by 5 bases; bases with no gene match: 9. The CDR3 spans 15 residues.

The chain carries TRBV11-2 and TRBJ2-7; TRBD2 matches at 8 bases. The CDR3 consists of 16 residues. The ends lost 6 bases at V and 3 bases at J; junction bases unmatched: 13. From germline, CDR1 is SGHAT and CDR2 FQNNGV. As DNA, the CDR3 is TGTGCCAGCAGTCTCCGCGCCGGGGGGGGTTTCTACGAGCAGTACTTC. It yields the protein CASSLRAGGGFYEQYF.

In the case of this clone: The conserved closing phenylalanine or tryptophan is absent in this CDR3, likely reflecting a read error. The chain links TRBV20-1 to TRBJ1-1, with D possibly matching TRBD1 (5 bases). V shed 5 bases and J shed 5 bases, with 9 bases lying between them. This CDR3 is built from 11 residues. From germline, CDR1 is DFQATT and CDR2 SNEGSKA (reference sequence). CDR3 DNA sequence: TGCAGTGCTGGGGGGAATACTGAAGCTTTCCTT. Its protein is CSAGGNTEAFL.

The chain employs TRBV25-1 and TRBJ2-1, with D tentatively TRBD1 (5 bases). Looked up from germline, CDR1 is MGHDK and CDR2 is SYGVNS. V was cut by 6 bases and J by 4 bases, with 13 bases left in between. The CDR3 totals 14 residues. The CDR3: CASSVQETYNEQFF. The CDR3 nucleotides are TGTGCCAGCAGCGTACAGGAGACGTACAATGAGCAGTTCTTC.

V usage is TRBV7-9 and J usage is TRBJ2-3; 10 nucleotides line up with TRBD2. In germline, CDR1 is SEHNR, CDR2 FQNEAQ (reference sequence). The CDR3 is 17 residues long. V shed 5 bases and J 4 bases; nucleotides not matched to a gene: 12. CDR3: CASSPERGGVIADTQYF. In nucleotides, the CDR3 is TGTGCCAGCAGCCCCGAGCGGGGGGGCGTGATCGCAGATACGCAGTATTTT.

The chain uses TRBV18 and TRBJ1-2; possibly TRBD1 for D (6 bases). The CDR3 extends over 16 amino acids. Trimming removed 10 bases from V and 8 bases from J, with 29 bases in between. Germline V gene sequence: CDR1 KGHSH, CDR2 LQKENI. The chain's CDR3 is CATELFPGHGSTGYTF. The CDR3 region has the DNA TGTGCCACCGAACTCTTTCCGGGACACGGGTCGACAGGCTACACCTTC.

This chain uses TRBV4-1 with TRBJ2-2; maybe TRBD1 (5 bases). The V end lost 3 bases, the J end lost 8 bases, and 19 bases lay between the germline ends. CDR1 and CDR2 from the germline V gene are MGHRA and YSYEKL. The CDR3 is 16 residues long. CDR3 nucleotides: TGCGCCAGCAGCCACGGCACGTCAGGGTTACTGGGGGAGCTGTTTTTT. This sequence encodes CASSHGTSGLLGELFF.

This chain joins TRBV6-5 and TRBJ2-6; 9 positions agree with TRBD1. Germline V lookup: CDR1 MNHEY, CDR2 SVGAGI. There are 15 residues in the CDR3. The J segment lost 9 bases and the V segment lost 6 bases, leaving 9 bases of the junction unmatched. This CDR3 is CASSPTGGLFNVLTF. In DNA form, the CDR3 reads TGTGCCAGCAGCCCGACAGGGGGTCTGTTCAACGTCCTGACTTTC.

The chain employs TRBV5-5 and TRBJ1-5, with D perhaps TRBD1 (6 bases). The CDR3 runs 13 residues. The germline V and J ends were trimmed by 2 bases and 5 bases, with 8 bases remaining between them. Germline V gene sequence: CDR1 SGHKS, CDR2 YYEKEE (reference sequence). The CDR3 region is CASSFSGDQPQHF. In DNA form, the CDR3 reads TGTGCCAGCAGCTTCTCAGGGGATCAGCCCCAGCATTTT.

This chain connects TRBV2 to TRBJ2-2; tentatively, D is TRBD2 (6 bases). This CDR3 comprises 14 residues. V shed 8 bases and J shed 6 bases, with 16 bases lying between them. Germline V gene sequence: CDR1 SNHLY, CDR2 FYNNEI. The CDR3, as DNA: TGTGCCAGCGGATACATGGAGGGCGCCGGGGAGCTGTTTTTT. It specifies CASGYMEGAGELFF.

This clone was detected only once. The chain has TRBV9 and TRBJ1-1, with D unresolved. This CDR3 contains 16 residues. Germline V CDR1 and CDR2: SGDLS, YYNGEE. Trimming shortened V by 4 bases and J by 4 bases, and 20 bases separated the two germline ends. The CDR3 protein is CASSPRTLTTGTEAFF. CDR3 bases: TGTGCCAGCAGCCCCCGTACGCTAACGACGGGCACTGAAGCTTTCTTT. The entire variable domain, with the rest obtained from reference TRBV9 and TRBJ1-1, is as follows: DSGVTQTPKHLITATGQRVTLRCSPRSGDLSVYWYQQSLDQGLQFLIQYYNGEERAKGNILERFSAQQFPDLHSELNLSSLELGDSALYFCASSPRTLTTGTEAFFGQGTRLTVV.

The rearrangement uses TRBV27 and TRBJ1-4, with D perhaps TRBD1 (5 bases). Germline lookup yields CDR1 MNHEY and CDR2 SMNVEV (reference sequence). CDR3 size: 13 residues. Trimming took off 7 bases at V and 4 bases at J, with 10 bases between the two ends. CDR3 sequence reads: CASKLQGNEKLFF. CDR3 sequence (DNA): TGTGCCAGCAAGCTTCAGGGTAATGAAAAACTGTTTTTT.

V is TRBV18 and J is TRBJ1-1; 11 bases are shared with TRBD1. V shed 2 bases, J shed 4 bases, and the junction held 3 bases outside the gene matches. Germline values: CDR1 KGHSH, CDR2 LQKENI. The CDR3 covers 15 residues. The CDR3 here is CASSPGTGGVTEAFF. The DNA of the CDR3 is TGTGCCAGCTCACCAGGGACAGGGGGAGTCACTGAAGCTTTCTTT.

The chain has TRBV6-6 and TRBJ1-4; 10 nucleotides align to TRBD1. Looked up from germline, CDR1 is MNHNY and CDR2 is SVGAGI (reference sequence). The trim removed 2 bases at V and 8 bases at J, leaving 5 bases unmatched. This CDR3 spans 15 amino acids. In nucleotides, the CDR3 is TGTGCCAGCAGTTACAGACAGGGGGCGGGAGAAAAACTGTTTTTT. This sequence encodes CASSYRQGAGEKLFF.

CDR3 in DNA: TGCGCCAGCAGCTTGGTTCAGGGGCCCACAGATACGCAGTATTTT. Encoded protein: CASSLVQGPTDTQYF. The gene calls are TRBV5-1 and TRBJ2-3, with D possibly TRBD1 on 6 matching bases. V was cut by 0 bases and J by 2 bases, with 10 bases left in between. This CDR3 region has 15 residues. Germline V gene data show CDR1 as SGHRS and CDR2 as YFSETQ.

DNA for the CDR3: TGTGCCAGCAGTTTAGGGATTACAGGGATCGAAGCTTTCTTT. Its protein product is CASSLGITGIEAFF. J is TRBJ1-1 and V is TRBV28; maybe TRBD1 (6 bases). This CDR3 comprises 14 residues. Germline loops: CDR1 MDHEN, CDR2 SYDVKM. V shed 2 bases and J shed 8 bases, with 15 bases lying between them.